One sample yielded the 20 T cell receptor beta chains listed below, sequenced in a study of T-cell reconstitution after alpha-beta-depleted transplantation in children. TCRbeta library preparation incorporated unique molecular identifiers. TCRdb passed the PCR reads through MiXCR, listing each CDR3 protein once. Here the sample spans around 580,000 distinct CDR3 sequences, more than 20% being singletons. The sequencing used PBMCs, mostly from graft donor cells, collected 360 days after TCRalphabeta/CD19-depleted stem cell transplant. Source of these receptors: a boy in the first two years of life who had a stem cell transplant for acute myeloid leukemia, so the T cells may come from the graft donor.

The chain employs TRBV20-1 and TRBJ1-4; a possible D gene is TRBD1 (5 bases). Germline V gene data show CDR1 as DFQATT and CDR2 as SNEGSKA (reference sequence). Trimming left V 6 bases short and J 1 base short, with 30 bases between. This CDR3 comprises 20 residues. CDR3 region: CSAPPGPPSGGRRTNEKLFF. CDR3 bases: TGCAGTGCCCCCCCGGGACCTCCCTCGGGAGGTCGGAGAACTAATGAAAAACTGTTTTTT.

This clonotype was observed many times. This chain connects TRBV10-3 to TRBJ2-3; D possibly corresponds to TRBD2 (6 bases). Germline CDR1 reads ENHRY; CDR2 reads SYGVKD. With 8 bases removed from V and 2 bases from J, the gap between germline ends came to 11 bases. This CDR3 has 13 residues. The CDR3, as DNA: TGTGCCATCCAGGAGGGGAACACAGATACGCAGTATTTT. It translates to CAIQEGNTDTQYF.

This clonotype was recorded many times. The V and J genes are TRBV12-3 or TRBV12-4 and TRBJ2-3; 8 positions match TRBD2. V was pared by 8 bases and J by 6 bases, with 1 base of the junction left unmatched. The CDR3 is 11 amino acids. In DNA form, the CDR3 reads TGTGCCAGCCGGGAGGGGGATACGCAGTATTTT. This translates into CASREGDTQYF.

This clonotype showed up just once. This chain links TRBV20-1 with TRBJ2-1, with 13 bases matching TRBD2. CDR3 length: 13 amino acids. The germline V gene encodes CDR1 DFQATT and CDR2 SNEGSKA (reference sequence). Here the CDR3 DNA reads TGCAGCGCGGGACTAGCGGGGAACAATGAGCAGTTCTTC. Its protein product is CSAGLAGNNEQFF.

CDR3: CSARLWGRNEQYV. The CDR3 coding sequence is TGCAGTGCTAGACTGTGGGGGAGAAACGAGCAGTACGTC. V usage is TRBV20-1 and J usage is TRBJ2-7; TRBD1 or TRBD2 may be the D gene (5 bases each). The CDR3 spans 13 residues. Trimming shortened V by 2 bases and J by 5 bases, and 13 bases separated the two germline ends. Germline CDR1 is DFQATT and CDR2 is SNEGSKA (reference sequence).

This clonotype was observed many times. The J gene is TRBJ2-6, the V gene TRBV12-3 or TRBV12-4; tentatively, D is TRBD1 (5 bases). With 2 bases removed from V and 2 bases from J, the gap between germline ends came to 7 bases. The CDR3 runs 15 residues. The CDR3 protein is CASSLQGTGANVLTF. Written as DNA, the CDR3 is TGTGCCAGCAGTTTACAGGGAACTGGGGCCAACGTCCTGACTTTC.

This chain joins TRBV18 and TRBJ2-7; no firm D call. The CDR3 has 14 residues. Trimming pared 3 bases from V and 0 bases from J, leaving 9 bases between. Germline CDR1 reads KGHSH; CDR2 reads LQKENI. CDR3 sequence reads: CASSPDHDSYEQYV. The CDR3 DNA reads as TGTGCCAGCTCACCGGACCACGACTCCTACGAGCAGTACGTC.

This clonotype occurred many times. The rearrangement links TRBV24-1 to TRBJ2-3; D remains ambiguous. Trimming cost V 3 bases and J 1 base, with 4 bases left between them. The V gene's germline CDR1 is KGHDR and CDR2 SFDVKD. The CDR3 is made up of 13 amino acids. CDR3 sequence reads: CATSDDGTDTQYF. CDR3 sequence (DNA): TGTGCCACCAGTGATGACGGCACAGATACGCAGTATTTT.

This clonotype was seen at least ten times. Because it lacks the conserved phenylalanine or tryptophan at the end, this CDR3 is likely a read error. Because the CDR3's place on the DNA is in doubt, the DNA is left out and the CDR3 is given as listed by TCRdb. The rearrangement joins TRBV5-1 to TRBJ1-6; the table's TRBD1 call for D was not verified on the DNA. With termini counted, the CDR3 has 12 amino acids. In germline, CDR1 is SGHRS, CDR2 YFSETQ. The CDR3 reads CASSFTRQEAGC.

This clonotype was recorded at least ten times. This chain connects TRBV12-3 or TRBV12-4 to TRBJ2-3; 10 nucleotides match TRBD1. V trimming: 7 bases; J trimming: 1 base; junction bases outside the gene matches: 5. This CDR3 has 15 residues. The CDR3 nucleotides are TGTGCCAGCATTACCGGGACAGGGGGCACAGATACGCAGTATTTT. This gives the protein CASITGTGGTDTQYF.

This chain joins TRBV6-1 and TRBJ2-2; 10 positions match TRBD2. Trimming took 5 bases from V and 3 from J; bases not matched to a gene: 9. The CDR3 sequence is 17 residues long. The V gene's germline CDR1 is MNHNS and CDR2 SASEGT. The CDR3 coding sequence is TGTGCCAGCAGTCCCACAGCGGGGGGGCGGGACACCGGGGAGCTGTTTTTT. Its protein is CASSPTAGGRDTGELFF.

Only a few counts were recorded for this clonotype. This sequence joins TRBV6-5 and TRBJ2-7, with D maybe TRBD1 (5 bases). This CDR3 has 13 residues. Germline V CDR1 and CDR2: MNHEY, SVGAGI. The V end lost 3 bases, the J end lost 2 bases, and 8 bases lay between the germline ends. The CDR3 reads CASSYTGAYEQYF. In DNA form, the CDR3 reads TGTGCCAGCAGTTATACAGGAGCCTACGAGCAGTACTTC.

The chain carries TRBV21-1 and TRBJ1-5; the table calls TRBD1, which could not be checked here. TRBV21-1 is labeled a pseudogene. The CDR3 spans 17 residues. The CDR3 loop is CASKTGAGGRANQPQHF. For the CDR3, the DNA is TGTGCCAGCAAAACGGGGGCAGGGGGCCGAGCTAATCAGCCCCAGCATTTT.

This clonotype was counted many times. V usage is TRBV29-1 and J usage is TRBJ2-1; weak D call: TRBD1 (5 bases). The germline V gene has CDR1 SQVTM and CDR2 ANQGSEA. V lost 4 bases and J 8 bases, leaving 18 bases between the germline ends. The CDR3 contains 14 residues. This CDR3 is CSVAVSMGLYEQFF. CDR3 sequence (DNA): TGCAGCGTTGCTGTCTCTATGGGGCTCTATGAGCAGTTCTTC.

This clonotype has ten or more counts. The chain uses TRBV12-3 or TRBV12-4 and TRBJ2-1; 12 bases are shared with TRBD2. Trimming cost V 4 bases and J 4 bases; bases outside gene matches: 2. The CDR3 totals 15 residues. CDR3 protein: CASSSGTSGYNEQFF. For the CDR3, the DNA is TGTGCCAGCAGTTCCGGGACTAGCGGGTACAATGAGCAGTTCTTC.

The chain joins TRBV5-6 to TRBJ2-3; D is uncertain. CDR1 SGHDT and CDR2 YYEEEE come from the germline V gene. The CDR3 is 16 amino acids. V lost 0 bases to trimming and J lost 2 bases, with 13 bases between them. DNA for the CDR3: TGTGCCAGCAGCTTGGAACCCCTAGGGCCCACAGATACGCAGTATTTT. Protein sequence: CASSLEPLGPTDTQYF.

V usage is TRBV7-2 and J usage is TRBJ1-2, with TRBD1 identical over 7 bases. The ends lost 5 bases at V and 8 bases at J; junction bases unmatched: 14. There are 15 residues in the CDR3. Germline CDR1 SGHTA, CDR2 FQGNSA. CDR3 DNA sequence: TGTGCCAGCAGCAATAGCAGGACAGGTCTTGGGGGCTACACCTTC. It translates to CASSNSRTGLGGYTF. The entire variable domain, with the rest obtained from reference TRBV7-2 and TRBJ1-2, is as follows: GAGVSQSPSNKVTEKGKDVELRCDPISGHTALYWYRQSLGQGLEFLIYFQGNSAPDKSGLPSDRFSAERTGGSVSTLTIQRTQQEDSAVYLCASSNSRTGLGGYTFGSGTRLTVV.

This clonotype was found a few times. The chain couples TRBV20-1 to TRBJ1-1, with 7 bases aligning to TRBD1. V shed 1 base, J shed 4 bases, and the junction held 9 bases outside the gene matches. Germline loops: CDR1 DFQATT, CDR2 SNEGSKA (reference sequence). The CDR3 length is 15 residues. The CDR3 is CSARVGRGVSTEAFF. The CDR3 bases are TGCAGTGCTAGAGTTGGCAGGGGGGTGAGCACTGAAGCTTTCTTT.

The J gene is TRBJ2-1, the V gene TRBV11-2; D might be TRBD2 (6 bases). V was clipped by 1 base and J by 10 bases, with 17 bases between them. Germline values: CDR1 SGHAT, CDR2 FQNNGV. The CDR3 is made up of 15 amino acids. DNA of the CDR3: TGTGCCAGCAGCTTAGTGGGGACTCGACGCTACGAGCAGTTCTTC. Protein sequence: CASSLVGTRRYEQFF. Full variable domain (remainder filled in from reference TRBV11-2 and TRBJ2-1): EAGVAQSPRYKIIEKRQSVAFWCNPISGHATLYWYQQILGQGPKLLIQFQNNGVVDDSQLPKDRFSAERLKGVDSTLKIQPAKLEDSAVYLCASSLVGTRRYEQFFGPGTRLTVL.

The J gene is TRBJ2-7, the V gene TRBV19; D may be TRBD2 (5 bases). CDR1 is LNHDA and CDR2 is SQIVND in the germline V gene (reference sequence). Trimming shortened V by 3 bases and J by 2 bases, and 11 bases separated the two germline ends. CDR3 length equals 14 residues. CDR3 in amino acids: CASSIVAGPYEQYF. CDR3 in DNA: TGTGCCAGTAGTATTGTGGCGGGTCCCTACGAGCAGTACTTC.